This TCR beta chain originates from a study of cytomegalovirus exposure and HLA in healthy donors. Study-wide results and caveats: Reports showed the classifier diagnosing cytomegalovirus status with high specificity and sensitivity. Altogether, 160 or so TCR beta chains were recorded as cytomegalovirus-associated.

This table comes from immunoSEQ multiplex PCR, and its TCRdb copy is limited to in-frame clones, with some not included. The table lists around 350,000 clones, approximately 90% of them singletons. Comments on this clone: Its antigen is unknown.

The CDR3 covers 17 residues. The germline V gene encodes CDR1 SGHVS and CDR2 FNYEAQ. With 1 base clipped from V and 4 bases from J, the junction kept 10 bases outside the gene matches. The source material was PBMCs. The TCR comes from a woman between 18 and 29 years old in good health and CMV-seronegative. The genes are TRBV7-6 and TRBJ2-5; 9 nucleotides align to TRBD2. CDR3 sequence (DNA): TGTGCCAGCAGCTTAGGGGTAGCGGGAGCGGGAAGAGAGACCCAGTACTTC. Translating gives CASSLGVAGAGRETQYF.